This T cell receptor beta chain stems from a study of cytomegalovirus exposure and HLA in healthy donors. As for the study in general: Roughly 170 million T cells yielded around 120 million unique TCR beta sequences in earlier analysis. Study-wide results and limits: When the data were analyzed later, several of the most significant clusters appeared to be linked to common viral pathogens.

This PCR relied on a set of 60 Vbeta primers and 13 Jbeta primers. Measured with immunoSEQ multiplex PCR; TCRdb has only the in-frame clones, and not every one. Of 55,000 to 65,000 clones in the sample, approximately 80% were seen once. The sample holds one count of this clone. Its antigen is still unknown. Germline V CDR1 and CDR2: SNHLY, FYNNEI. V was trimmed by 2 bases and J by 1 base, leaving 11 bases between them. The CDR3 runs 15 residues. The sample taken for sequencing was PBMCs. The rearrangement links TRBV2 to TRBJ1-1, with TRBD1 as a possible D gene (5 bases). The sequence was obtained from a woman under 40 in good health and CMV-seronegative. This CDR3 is CASSELGRANTEAFF. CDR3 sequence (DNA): TGTGCCAGCAGTGAATTGGGCAGGGCGAACACTGAAGCTTTCTTT.